A single sample is the source of the 21 T cell receptor beta chains below, sequenced in a study of CD8+CD57+ T cells in acquired aplastic anemia. Both TCR beta VDJ combination and CDR3 sequence profiling were carried out. Genomic DNA was the template for this profiling. TCRdb used MiXCR to reprocess the reads, holding one entry per CDR3 protein. The table lists about 130,000 distinct CDR3 sequences, around 50% of them singletons. The source material was sorted CD4+, CD8+, or CD8+CD57+ T cells (not recorded which) from PBMCs. Every receptor here comes from a human donor in good health, serving as a control.

The V and J genes are TRBV11-3 and TRBJ1-6; no firm D call. V shed 5 bases and J shed 7 bases, with 12 bases lying between them. This CDR3 spans 14 amino acids. Germline V gene sequence: CDR1 SGHNT, CDR2 YENEEA. The CDR3 nucleotides are TGTGCCAGCAGCGCGAGTCGAGGGAATTCACCCCTCCACTTT. This gives the protein CASSASRGNSPLHF. The full variable domain, its missing parts supplied by reference TRBV11-3 and TRBJ1-6, is EAGVVQSPRYKIIEKKQPVAFWCNPISGHNTLYWYLQNLGQGPELLIRYENEEAVDDSQLPKDRFSAERLKGVDSTLKIQPAELGDSAVYLCASSASRGNSPLHFGNGTRLTVT.

The chain couples TRBV15 to TRBJ2-7, with 10 bases lining up with TRBD2. The J call could be wrong; TRBJ2-1 is a better fit for the DNA end. Germline values: CDR1 LNHNV, CDR2 YYDKDF (reference sequence). The CDR3 has 17 amino acids. This CDR3 is CATSSPAGTSVSNEQFF. As DNA, the CDR3 is TGTGCCACCAGCAGCCCGGCCGGGACTAGCGTGTCCAATGAGCAGTTCTTC.

This chain links TRBV9 with TRBJ1-5; D is unclear. Looked up from germline, CDR1 is SGDLS and CDR2 is YYNGEE. The CDR3 has 14 amino acids. V shed 0 bases and J shed 7 bases, with 11 bases lying between them. The CDR3 sequence is CASSVEAGRQPQHF. The DNA for the CDR3 is TGTGCCAGCAGCGTAGAGGCAGGCCGCCAGCCCCAGCATTTT.

The rearrangement uses TRBV19 and TRBJ1-3; D unclear. The germline gives CDR1 LNHDA, CDR2 SQIVND (reference sequence). Trimming took off 4 bases at V and 7 bases at J, with 8 bases between the two ends. This CDR3 has 12 amino acids. The DNA for the CDR3 is TGTGCCAGTAGTACACTCATGAACACCATATATTTT. As protein: CASSTLMNTIYF.

Regarding this clonotype: The CDR3 does not close with the conserved phenylalanine or tryptophan, likely indicating a read error. It is unclear where the CDR3 begins or ends on the DNA, so no DNA is shown, and the CDR3 is as TCRdb lists it. The chain links TRBV10-1 to TRBJ1-6. The CDR3 has 18 residues if both end residues are counted. CDR1 and CDR2 from the germline V gene are WNHNN and SYGVQD (reference sequence). This CDR3 is CASSGREGRAPIIHPGHL.

This clonotype has ten or more counts. The V gene is TRBV2, the J gene TRBJ1-5, with TRBD1 as a possible D gene (5 bases). The ends were cut back, 6 bases at V and 6 bases at J, with 18 bases in the middle. The CDR3 is made up of 15 amino acids. Germline V lookup: CDR1 SNHLY, CDR2 FYNNEI. This CDR3 reads CASSLSNSRGQPQHF. The CDR3 nucleotides are TGTGCCAGCAGCCTAAGTAATTCTAGGGGTCAGCCCCAGCATTTT.

V gene TRBV4-1 combines with J gene TRBJ1-3; D possibly corresponds to TRBD1 (6 bases). CDR1 is MGHRA, CDR2 YSYEKL, per germline. Trimming took 2 bases from V and 5 from J, leaving 13 bases between them. CDR3 length: 15 residues. The CDR3 region is CASSQLTGNRNTIYF. CDR3 nucleotides: TGCGCCAGCAGCCAACTTACAGGGAACCGAAACACCATATATTTT.

V and J are TRBV19 and TRBJ1-5; no definite D call. Per germline, CDR1 LNHDA and CDR2 SQIVND (reference sequence). Deletions cut 4 bases from V and 0 bases from J, with 7 bases between. The CDR3 contains 14 residues. The CDR3 here is CASSSRYSNQPQHF. In nucleotides, the CDR3 is TGTGCCAGTAGTAGTAGGTATAGCAATCAGCCCCAGCATTTT. Variable domain in full (rest from reference TRBV19 and TRBJ1-5): DGGITQSPKYLFRKEGQNVTLSCEQNLNHDAMYWYRQDPGQGLRLIYYSQIVNDFQKGDIAEGYSVSREKKESFPLTVTSAQKNPTAFYLCASSSRYSNQPQHFGDGTRLSIL.

In this sample, this clonotype turned up once. A read error may account for a junction end that differs from germline. V gene TRBV29-1 combines with J gene TRBJ1-2; D remains ambiguous. Germline lookup yields CDR1 SQVTM and CDR2 ANQGSEA. The CDR3 is made up of 12 amino acids. CDR3 nucleotides: TGCAGCGTTGTCACAGACATCTATGGCTTCACCTTC. Protein: CSVVTDIYGFTF.

The V gene is TRBV5-1, the J gene TRBJ1-4; no reliable D call. V lost 0 bases and J lost 4, with 7 bases in between. Germline CDR1 reads SGHRS; CDR2 reads YFSETQ. This CDR3 region has 14 residues. CDR3 sequence: CASSLGINNEKLFF. CDR3 DNA: TGCGCCAGCAGCTTGGGGATAAATAATGAAAAACTGTTTTTT.

The J gene is TRBJ2-3, the V gene TRBV20-1; 7 bases match TRBD2. V dropped 6 bases and J dropped 6; count of bases not matched to a gene: 24. Per germline, CDR1 DFQATT and CDR2 SNEGSKA (reference sequence). The CDR3 covers 18 residues. The CDR3: CSADARRDYGFVSDTQYF. The CDR3 nucleotides are TGCAGTGCGGATGCTCGCCGGGACTATGGTTTCGTTTCCGATACGCAGTATTTT.

The chain couples TRBV24-1 to TRBJ1-6; D is possibly TRBD1 (6 bases). Germline-derived CDR1 and CDR2 are KGHDR and SFDVKD. V dropped 4 bases and J dropped 9 bases, with 21 bases sitting between them. The CDR3 extends over 17 amino acids. The CDR3 loop is CATSELRDQGYCSPLHF. CDR3 coding DNA: TGTGCCACCAGTGAGCTTAGAGACCAGGGGTATTGTTCACCCCTCCACTTT.

This clonotype has a count of ten or more. The gene calls are TRBV6-1 and TRBJ2-5, with D unclear. CDR3 size: 13 residues. V lost 4 bases and J lost 1, with 7 bases in between. Germline V gene lookup returns CDR1 MNHNS and CDR2 SASEGT. The DNA for the CDR3 is TGTGCCAGCAGTGGGCCGCTCCAAGAGACCCAGTACTTC. It yields the protein CASSGPLQETQYF.

The genes are TRBV2 and TRBJ2-7; TRBD1 matches 8 bases. Germline CDR1 and CDR2: SNHLY and FYNNEI. The junction had 9 bases not matched to a gene; V was cut back by 3 bases and J by 5 bases. The CDR3 is 15 amino acids. The CDR3 sequence: CASSEGTGSTHEQYF. CDR3 sequence (DNA): TGTGCCAGCAGTGAGGGGACAGGATCGACTCACGAGCAGTACTTC.

This clonotype appeared many times. The V call is TRBV3-1, the J call TRBJ2-3; TRBD2 agrees at 7 bases. Trimming removed 2 bases from V and 1 base from J; junction bases left unmatched: 3. Per germline, CDR1 LGHDT and CDR2 YNNKEL (reference sequence). The CDR3 sequence is 15 residues long. The CDR3 reads CASSQSGAGTDTQYF. CDR3 DNA: TGTGCCAGCAGCCAAAGCGGGGCGGGCACAGATACGCAGTATTTT.

The chain carries TRBV20-1 and TRBJ2-1; D might be TRBD2 (6 bases). Per germline, CDR1 DFQATT and CDR2 SNEGSKA (reference sequence). This CDR3 is 10 amino acids long. The ends were cut back, 6 bases at V and 13 bases at J, with 13 bases in the middle. The CDR3 region has the DNA TGCAGTGCAAAGGAGGGTCCTCAGTTCTTC. Translating it yields CSAKEGPQFF.

V and J are TRBV12-3 or TRBV12-4 and TRBJ1-4; no clear D gene. The ends were cut back, 7 bases at V and 4 bases at J, with 19 bases in the middle. The CDR3 contains 16 residues. The CDR3: CASKPNKGGLNEKLFF. CDR3 in DNA: TGTGCCAGCAAACCCAATAAAGGCGGACTTAATGAAAAACTGTTTTTT.

The J gene is TRBJ2-5, the V gene TRBV9, with D perhaps TRBD1 (5 bases). The CDR3 is made up of 14 amino acids. Trimming removed 2 bases from V and 5 bases from J, with 13 bases in between. Germline loops: CDR1 SGDLS, CDR2 YYNGEE. The CDR3: CASSVGRVGETQYF. The CDR3 DNA sequence: TGTGCCAGCAGCGTGGGCAGGGTTGGCGAGACCCAGTACTTC. Full variable domain (missing parts from reference TRBV9 and TRBJ2-5): DSGVTQTPKHLITATGQRVTLRCSPRSGDLSVYWYQQSLDQGLQFLIQYYNGEERAKGNILERFSAQQFPDLHSELNLSSLELGDSALYFCASSVGRVGETQYFGPGTRLLVL.

This chain joins TRBV20-1 and TRBJ1-2, with D perhaps matching TRBD1 (5 bases). V lost 3 bases to trimming and J lost 7 bases, with 15 bases between them. The germline CDR1 and CDR2 sequences are DFQATT and SNEGSKA (reference sequence). The CDR3 is 13 residues long. In DNA, the CDR3 is TGCAGTGCTAGGGAAGGGACTCTCTCTGGCTACACCTTC. Translated: CSAREGTLSGYTF.

There are many counts of this clonotype. The V call is TRBV9, the J call TRBJ1-2; 7 bases fit TRBD1. V shed 6 bases and J 3 bases; nucleotides not matched to a gene: 8. The CDR3 contains 14 residues. Germline assignment: CDR1 SGDLS and CDR2 YYNGEE. CDR3 nucleotides: TGTGCCAGCACAAAGACAGACAGGGACTATGGCTACACCTTC. This translates into CASTKTDRDYGYTF.

The chain has TRBV24-1 and TRBJ1-6, with TRBD1 matching over 8 bases. In germline, CDR1 is KGHDR, CDR2 SFDVKD. The junction had 7 bases not matched to a gene; V was cut back by 9 bases and J by 10 bases. There are 13 residues in the CDR3. CDR3 amino acids: CATGTGGRSPLHF. As DNA, the CDR3 is TGTGCCACCGGAACAGGGGGGAGATCACCCCTCCACTTT.